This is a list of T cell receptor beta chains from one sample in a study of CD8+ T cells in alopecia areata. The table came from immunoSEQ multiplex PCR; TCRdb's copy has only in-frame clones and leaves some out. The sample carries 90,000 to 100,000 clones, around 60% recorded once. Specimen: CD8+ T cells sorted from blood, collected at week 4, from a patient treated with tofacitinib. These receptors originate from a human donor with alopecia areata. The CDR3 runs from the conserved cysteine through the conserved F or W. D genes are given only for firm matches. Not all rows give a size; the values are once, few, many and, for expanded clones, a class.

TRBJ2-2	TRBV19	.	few	CASSMVGRAGELFF	TGTGCCAGTAGTATGGTCGGGAGAGCCGGGGAGCTGTTTTTT
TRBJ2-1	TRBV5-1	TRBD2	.	CASSQEGTSGVNEQFF	TGCGCCAGCAGCCAAGAAGGGACTAGCGGGGTCAATGAGCAGTTCTTC
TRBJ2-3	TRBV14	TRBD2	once	CASSPGTRRTDTQYF	TGTGCCAGCAGCCCGGGGACTAGGCGGACAGATACGCAGTATTTT
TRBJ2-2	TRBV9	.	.	CASSDPNTGELFF	TGTGCCAGCAGCGACCCGAACACCGGGGAGCTGTTTTTT
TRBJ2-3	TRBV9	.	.	CASTDDTSTDTQYF	TGTGCCAGCACCGACGACACAAGCACAGATACGCAGTATTTT
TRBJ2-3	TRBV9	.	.	CASSRGAGTLSTDTQYF	TGTGCCAGCAGCCGGGGGGCGGGAACACTCAGCACAGATACGCAGTATTTT
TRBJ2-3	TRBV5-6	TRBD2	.	CASSARLAVIPDTQYF	TGTGCCAGCAGCGCCAGACTAGCAGTAATACCAGATACGCAGTATTTT
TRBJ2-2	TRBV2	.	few	CASSVRQGESNTGELFF	TGTGCCAGCAGTGTGCGGCAGGGAGAGTCGAACACCGGGGAGCTGTTTTTT
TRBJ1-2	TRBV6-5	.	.	CASSPGRFNYGYTF	TGTGCCAGCAGTCCGGGACGGTTCAACTATGGCTACACCTTC
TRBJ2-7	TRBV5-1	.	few	CASSFLGGDEQYF	TGCGCCAGCAGCTTTCTTGGAGGGGACGAGCAGTACTTC
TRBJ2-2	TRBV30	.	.	CAWSVGAGAGELFF	TGTGCCTGGAGTGTCGGAGCCGGGGCGGGGGAGCTGTTTTTT
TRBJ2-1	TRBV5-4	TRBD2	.	CASSKLAGGTYNEQFF	TGTGCCAGCAGCAAACTAGCGGGAGGGACCTACAATGAGCAGTTCTTC
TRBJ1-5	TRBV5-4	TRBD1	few	CASSLTGVGGNQPQHF	TGTGCCAGCAGCTTGACAGGGGTCGGAGGCAATCAGCCCCAGCATTTT
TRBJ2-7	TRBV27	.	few	CASSPTLLGFNYEQYF	TGTGCCAGCAGTCCCACTTTACTGGGGTTCAACTACGAGCAGTACTTC
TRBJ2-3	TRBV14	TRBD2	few	CASSQSSGSRTDTQYF	TGTGCCAGCAGCCAATCTAGCGGGAGCCGCACAGATACGCAGTATTTT
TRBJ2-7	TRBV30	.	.	CAWSTDGPYEQYF	TGTGCCTGGAGTACAGATGGCCCCTACGAGCAGTACTTC
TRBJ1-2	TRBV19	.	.	CASSLQGPEAPYDGYTF	TGTGCCAGTAGTCTCCAGGGGCCAGAGGCACCGTATGATGGCTACACCTTC
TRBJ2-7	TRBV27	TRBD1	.	CASSLSTGTGIYEQYF	TGTGCCAGCAGTTTATCAACCGGGACAGGTATCTACGAGCAGTACTTC
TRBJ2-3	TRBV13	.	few	CASSQDTQYF	TGTGCCAGCTCGCAAGATACGCAGTATTTT
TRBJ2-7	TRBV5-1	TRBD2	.	CASSSGGLAGVDEQYF	TGCGCCAGCAGCTCGGGAGGACTAGCGGGAGTGGACGAGCAGTACTTC
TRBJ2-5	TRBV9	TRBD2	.	CASSVSGGDQETQYF	TGTGCCAGCAGCGTAAGTGGGGGGGACCAAGAGACCCAGTACTTC
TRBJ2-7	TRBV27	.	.	CASSLRGLAELSYEQYF	TGTGCCAGCAGTTTACGGGGGCTAGCGGAGCTATCCTACGAGCAGTACTTC
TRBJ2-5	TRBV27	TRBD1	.	CASSLSGTGGLIGETQYF	TGTGCCAGCAGTTTATCCGGGACAGGGGGCCTAATAGGGGAGACCCAGTACTTC
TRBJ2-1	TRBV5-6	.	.	CASSLSVVNEQFF	TGTGCCAGCAGCTTGTCCGTCGTAAATGAGCAGTTCTTC
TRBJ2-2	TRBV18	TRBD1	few	CASSLPEEGARTGELFF	TGTGCCAGCTCCCTACCTGAAGAGGGGGCTCGCACCGGGGAGCTGTTTTTT
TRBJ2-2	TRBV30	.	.	CAWSEGNTGELFF	TGTGCCTGGAGTGAGGGGAACACCGGGGAGCTGTTTTTT
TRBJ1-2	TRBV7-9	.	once	CASSLGPGPLEGYTF	TGTGCCAGCAGCTTAGGCCCCGGTCCCCTAGAGGGCTACACCTTC
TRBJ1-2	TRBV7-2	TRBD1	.	CASSPSPGQGFLSNYGYTF	TGTGCCAGCAGCCCATCCCCGGGACAGGGATTCCTATCAAACTATGGCTACACCTTC
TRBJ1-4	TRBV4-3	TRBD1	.	CASSQSTGRNEKLFF	TGCGCCAGCAGCCAATCGACAGGGAGAAATGAAAAACTGTTTTTT
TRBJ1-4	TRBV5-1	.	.	CASSVSDSSTNEKLFF	TGCGCCAGCAGCGTCTCGGACAGCTCAACTAATGAAAAACTGTTTTTT
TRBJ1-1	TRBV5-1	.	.	CASSNNAGGGTEAFF	TGCGCCAGCAGCAATAATGCGGGGGGTGGCACTGAAGCTTTCTTT
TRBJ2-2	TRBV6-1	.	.	CASSLYTGELFF	TGTGCCAGCAGTCTTTACACCGGGGAGCTGTTTTTT